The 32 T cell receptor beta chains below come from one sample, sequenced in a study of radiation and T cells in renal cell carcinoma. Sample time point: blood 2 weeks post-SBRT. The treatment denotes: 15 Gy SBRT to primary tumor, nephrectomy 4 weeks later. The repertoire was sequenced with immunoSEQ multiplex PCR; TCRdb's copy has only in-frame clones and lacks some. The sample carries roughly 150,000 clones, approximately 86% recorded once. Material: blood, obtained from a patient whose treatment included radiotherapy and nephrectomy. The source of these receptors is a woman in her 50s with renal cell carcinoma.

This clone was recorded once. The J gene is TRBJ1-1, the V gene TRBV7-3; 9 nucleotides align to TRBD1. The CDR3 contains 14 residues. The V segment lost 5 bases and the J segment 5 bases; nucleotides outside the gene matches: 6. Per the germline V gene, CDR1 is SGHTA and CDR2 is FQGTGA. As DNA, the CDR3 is TGTGCCAGCAGCACTATGGGACAGGGTACTGAAGCTTTCTTT. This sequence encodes CASSTMGQGTEAFF.

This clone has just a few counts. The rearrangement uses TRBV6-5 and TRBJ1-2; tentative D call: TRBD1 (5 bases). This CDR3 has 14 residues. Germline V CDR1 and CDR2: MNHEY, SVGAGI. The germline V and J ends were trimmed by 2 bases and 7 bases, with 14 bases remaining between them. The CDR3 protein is CASSYAGTQAGYTF. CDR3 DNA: TGTGCCAGCAGTTACGCCGGGACCCAAGCTGGCTACACCTTC.

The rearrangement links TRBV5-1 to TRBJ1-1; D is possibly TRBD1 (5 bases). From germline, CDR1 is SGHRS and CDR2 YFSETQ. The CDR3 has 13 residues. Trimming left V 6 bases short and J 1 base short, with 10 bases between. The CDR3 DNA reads TGCGCCAGCAACCCCGGGGGGAACACTGAAGCTTTCTTT. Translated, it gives CASNPGGNTEAFF.

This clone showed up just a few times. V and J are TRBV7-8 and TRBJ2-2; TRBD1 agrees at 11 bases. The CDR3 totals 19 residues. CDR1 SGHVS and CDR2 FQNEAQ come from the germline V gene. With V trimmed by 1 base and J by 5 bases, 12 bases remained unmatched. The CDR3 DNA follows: TGTGCCAGCAGCTTAGTGTTTTATGTGGGGACAGGGGGGACCGGGGAGCTGTTTTTT. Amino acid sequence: CASSLVFYVGTGGTGELFF.

CDR3 sequence: CASTLTGWGRQPQHF. The CDR3 nucleotides are TGTGCCAGCACTCTGACAGGGTGGGGCCGCCAGCCCCAGCATTTT. This chain uses TRBV6-1 with TRBJ1-5; 7 bases map to TRBD1. CDR3 length: 15 residues. Germline CDR1 reads MNHNS; CDR2 reads SASEGT. With 7 bases clipped from V and 7 bases from J, the junction kept 13 bases outside the gene matches.

The CDR3 nucleotides are TGTGCCAGCCGGGAGCACATGAACACTGAAGCTTTCTTT. This sequence encodes CASREHMNTEAFF. The chain links TRBV6-1 to TRBJ1-1; D remains ambiguous. Trimming left V 8 bases short and J 0 bases short, with 10 bases between. The CDR3 has 13 residues. Per germline, CDR1 MNHNS and CDR2 SASEGT.

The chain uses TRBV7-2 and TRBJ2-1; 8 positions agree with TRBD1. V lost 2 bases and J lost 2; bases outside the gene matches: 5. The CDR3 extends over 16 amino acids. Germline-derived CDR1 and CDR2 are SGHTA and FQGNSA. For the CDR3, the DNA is TGTGCCAGCAGCTTATTGGGGACAGGACCCTACAATGAGCAGTTCTTC. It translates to CASSLLGTGPYNEQFF.

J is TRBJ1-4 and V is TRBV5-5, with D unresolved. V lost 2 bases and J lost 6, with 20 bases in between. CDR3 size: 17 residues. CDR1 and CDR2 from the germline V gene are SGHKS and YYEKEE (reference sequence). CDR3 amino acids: CASSFRFATDGDEKLFF. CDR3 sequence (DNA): TGTGCCAGCAGCTTTCGGTTTGCTACGGATGGGGATGAAAAACTGTTTTTT.

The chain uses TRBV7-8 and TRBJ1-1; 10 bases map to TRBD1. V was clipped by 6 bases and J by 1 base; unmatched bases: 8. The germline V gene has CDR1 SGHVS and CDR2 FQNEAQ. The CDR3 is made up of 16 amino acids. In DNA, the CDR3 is TGTGCCAGCAGTCTCCGGGACAGGGGATGGAACACTGAAGCTTTCTTT. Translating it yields CASSLRDRGWNTEAFF.

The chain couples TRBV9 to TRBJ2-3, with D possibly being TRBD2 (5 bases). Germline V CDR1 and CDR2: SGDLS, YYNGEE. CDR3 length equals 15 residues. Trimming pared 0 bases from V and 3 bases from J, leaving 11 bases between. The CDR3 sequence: CASSVDPAETDTQYF. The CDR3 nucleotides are TGTGCCAGCAGCGTAGACCCAGCGGAAACAGATACGCAGTATTTT.

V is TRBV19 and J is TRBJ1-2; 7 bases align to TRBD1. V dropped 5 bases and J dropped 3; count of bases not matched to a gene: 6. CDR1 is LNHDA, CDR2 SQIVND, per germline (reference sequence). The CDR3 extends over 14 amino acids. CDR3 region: CASSFGTDDYGYTF. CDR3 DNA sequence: TGTGCCAGTAGTTTCGGGACAGACGACTATGGCTACACCTTC.

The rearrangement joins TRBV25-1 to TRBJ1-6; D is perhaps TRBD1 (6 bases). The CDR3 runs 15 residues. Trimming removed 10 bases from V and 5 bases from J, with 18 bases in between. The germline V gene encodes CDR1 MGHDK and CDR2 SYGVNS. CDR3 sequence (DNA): TGTGCCACCCAATTCGGACAGTCCAATAATTCACCCCTCCACTTT. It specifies CATQFGQSNNSPLHF.

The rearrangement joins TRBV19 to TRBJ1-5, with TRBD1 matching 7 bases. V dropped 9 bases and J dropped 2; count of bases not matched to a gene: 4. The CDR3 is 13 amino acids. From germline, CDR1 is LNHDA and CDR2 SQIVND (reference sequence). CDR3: CASHRGRNQPQHF. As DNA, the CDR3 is TGTGCCAGCCACAGGGGACGCAATCAGCCCCAGCATTTT. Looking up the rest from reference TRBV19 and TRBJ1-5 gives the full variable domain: DGGITQSPKYLFRKEGQNVTLSCEQNLNHDAMYWYRQDPGQGLRLIYYSQIVNDFQKGDIAEGYSVSREKKESFPLTVTSAQKNPTAFYLCASHRGRNQPQHFGDGTRLSIL.

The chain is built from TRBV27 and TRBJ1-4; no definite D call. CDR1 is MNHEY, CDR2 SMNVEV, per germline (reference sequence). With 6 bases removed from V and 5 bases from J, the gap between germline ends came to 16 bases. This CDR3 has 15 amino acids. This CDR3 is CASRNRAAINEKLFF. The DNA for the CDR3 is TGTGCCAGCAGGAACCGGGCCGCTATCAATGAAAAACTGTTTTTT.

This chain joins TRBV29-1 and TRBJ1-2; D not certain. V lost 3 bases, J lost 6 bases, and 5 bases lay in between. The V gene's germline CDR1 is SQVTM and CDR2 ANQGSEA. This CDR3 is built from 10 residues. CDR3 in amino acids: CSVDGDGYTF. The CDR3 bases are TGCAGCGTTGATGGTGATGGCTACACCTTC.

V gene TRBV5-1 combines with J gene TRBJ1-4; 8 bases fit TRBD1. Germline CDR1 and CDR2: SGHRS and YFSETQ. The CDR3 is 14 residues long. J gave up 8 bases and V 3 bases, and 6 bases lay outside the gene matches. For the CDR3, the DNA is TGCGCCAGCAGCTACCAGGGGGCAGGAGAAAAACTGTTTTTT. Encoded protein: CASSYQGAGEKLFF.

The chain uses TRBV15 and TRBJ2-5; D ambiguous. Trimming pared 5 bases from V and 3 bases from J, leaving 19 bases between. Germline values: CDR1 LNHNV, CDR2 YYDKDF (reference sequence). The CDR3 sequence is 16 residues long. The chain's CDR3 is CATSSLTGERKETQYF. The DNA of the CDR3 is TGTGCCACCAGCTCCCTGACGGGCGAGAGAAAAGAGACCCAGTACTTC. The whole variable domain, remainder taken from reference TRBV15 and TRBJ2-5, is DAMVIQNPRYQVTQFGKPVTLSCSQTLNHNVMYWYQQKSSQAPKLLFHYYDKDFNNEADTPDNFQSRRPNTSFCFLDIRSPGLGDTAMYLCATSSLTGERKETQYFGPGTRLLVL.

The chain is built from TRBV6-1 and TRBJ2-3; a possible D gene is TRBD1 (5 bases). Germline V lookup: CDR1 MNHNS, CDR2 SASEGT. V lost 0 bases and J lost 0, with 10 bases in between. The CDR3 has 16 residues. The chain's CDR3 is CASSEAQGPSTDTQYF. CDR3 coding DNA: TGTGCCAGCAGTGAAGCCCAGGGTCCTAGCACAGATACGCAGTATTTT.

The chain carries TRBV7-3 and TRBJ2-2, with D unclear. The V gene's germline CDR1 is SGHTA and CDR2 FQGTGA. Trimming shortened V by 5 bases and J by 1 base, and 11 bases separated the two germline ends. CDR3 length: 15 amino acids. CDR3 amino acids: CASSGGPWNTGELFF. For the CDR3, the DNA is TGTGCCAGCAGCGGCGGACCCTGGAACACCGGGGAGCTGTTTTTT.

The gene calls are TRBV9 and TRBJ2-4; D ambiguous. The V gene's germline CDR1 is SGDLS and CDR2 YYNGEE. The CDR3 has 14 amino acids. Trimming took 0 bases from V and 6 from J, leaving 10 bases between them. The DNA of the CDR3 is TGTGCCAGCAGCGTAGAAGGCGGCGGAAACATTCAGTACTTC. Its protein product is CASSVEGGGNIQYF. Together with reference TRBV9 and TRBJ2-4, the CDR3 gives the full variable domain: DSGVTQTPKHLITATGQRVTLRCSPRSGDLSVYWYQQSLDQGLQFLIQYYNGEERAKGNILERFSAQQFPDLHSELNLSSLELGDSALYFCASSVEGGGNIQYFGAGTRLSVL.

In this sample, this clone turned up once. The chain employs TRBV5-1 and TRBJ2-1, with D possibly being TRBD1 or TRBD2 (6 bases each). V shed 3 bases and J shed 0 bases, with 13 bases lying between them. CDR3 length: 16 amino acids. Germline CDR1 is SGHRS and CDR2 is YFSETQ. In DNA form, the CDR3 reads TGCGCCAGCAGCTCGCAAGGGGGGTCCTCCTACAATGAGCAGTTCTTC. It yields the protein CASSSQGGSSYNEQFF.

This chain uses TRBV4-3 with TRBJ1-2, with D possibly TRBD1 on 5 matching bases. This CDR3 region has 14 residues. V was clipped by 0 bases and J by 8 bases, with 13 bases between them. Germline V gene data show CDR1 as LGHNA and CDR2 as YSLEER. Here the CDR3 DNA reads TGCGCCAGCAGCCAAGATGTTCGGGGCAGGGGCTACACCTTC. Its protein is CASSQDVRGRGYTF.

In DNA, the CDR3 is TGCGCCAGCAGCATGGGACAGGGGAATTATGAGCAGTTCTTC. This gives the protein CASSMGQGNYEQFF. V is TRBV5-1 and J is TRBJ2-1; 10 bases agree with TRBD1. CDR1 is SGHRS and CDR2 is YFSETQ in the germline V gene. CDR3 length equals 14 residues. J was trimmed by 8 bases and V by 4 bases; bases with no gene match: 6.

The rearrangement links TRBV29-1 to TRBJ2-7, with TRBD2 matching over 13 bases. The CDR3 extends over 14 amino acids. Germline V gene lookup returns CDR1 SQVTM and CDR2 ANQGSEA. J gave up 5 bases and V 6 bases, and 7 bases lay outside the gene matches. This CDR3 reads CSVALAGGFDEQYF. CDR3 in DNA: TGCAGCGTCGCACTAGCGGGGGGGTTCGACGAGCAGTACTTC.

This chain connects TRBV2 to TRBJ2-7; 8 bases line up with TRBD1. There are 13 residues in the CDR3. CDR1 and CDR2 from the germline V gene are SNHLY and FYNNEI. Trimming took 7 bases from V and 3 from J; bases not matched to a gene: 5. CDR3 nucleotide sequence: TGTGCCAGCAAGACAGGGGTAGACTACGAGCAGTACTTC. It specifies CASKTGVDYEQYF.

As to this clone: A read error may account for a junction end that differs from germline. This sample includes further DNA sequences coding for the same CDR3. CDR3 DNA sequence: TGTGCTAGCAGCTTAGGGGACTCGAACACTGAAGCTTTCTTT. Translated, it gives CASSLGDSNTEAFF. The rearrangement joins TRBV7-9 to TRBJ1-1, with D maybe TRBD1 (5 bases). From germline, CDR1 is SEHNR and CDR2 FQNEAQ (reference sequence). The CDR3 is 14 amino acids.

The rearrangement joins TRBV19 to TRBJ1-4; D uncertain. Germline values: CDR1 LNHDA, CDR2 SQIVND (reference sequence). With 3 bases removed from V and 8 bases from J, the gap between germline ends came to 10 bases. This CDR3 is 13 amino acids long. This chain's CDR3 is CASSMVDLEKLFF. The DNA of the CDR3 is TGTGCCAGTAGTATGGTGGATTTAGAAAAACTGTTTTTT.

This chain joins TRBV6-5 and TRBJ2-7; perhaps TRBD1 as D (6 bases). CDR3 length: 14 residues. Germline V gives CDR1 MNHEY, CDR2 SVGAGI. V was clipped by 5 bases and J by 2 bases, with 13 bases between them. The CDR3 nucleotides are TGTGCCAGCAGTCCTCAGACAGGCCCCTACGAGCAGTACTTC. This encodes CASSPQTGPYEQYF.

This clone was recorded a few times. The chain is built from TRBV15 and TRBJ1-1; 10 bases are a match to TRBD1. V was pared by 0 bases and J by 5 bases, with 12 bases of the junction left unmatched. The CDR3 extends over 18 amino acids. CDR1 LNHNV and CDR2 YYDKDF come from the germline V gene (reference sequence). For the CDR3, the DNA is TGTGCCACCAGCAGAGATATCCTGACAGGGGGCAGGAGGACTGAAGCTTTCTTT. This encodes CATSRDILTGGRRTEAFF. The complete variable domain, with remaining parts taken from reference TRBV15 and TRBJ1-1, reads DAMVIQNPRYQVTQFGKPVTLSCSQTLNHNVMYWYQQKSSQAPKLLFHYYDKDFNNEADTPDNFQSRRPNTSFCFLDIRSPGLGDTAMYLCATSRDILTGGRRTEAFFGQGTRLTVV.

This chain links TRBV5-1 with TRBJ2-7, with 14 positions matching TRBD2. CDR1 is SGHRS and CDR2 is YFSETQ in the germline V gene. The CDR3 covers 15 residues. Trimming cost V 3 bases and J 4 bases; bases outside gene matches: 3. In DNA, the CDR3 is TGCGCCAGCAGCTGGGGACTAGCGGGGGAATACGAGCAGTACTTC. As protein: CASSWGLAGEYEQYF.

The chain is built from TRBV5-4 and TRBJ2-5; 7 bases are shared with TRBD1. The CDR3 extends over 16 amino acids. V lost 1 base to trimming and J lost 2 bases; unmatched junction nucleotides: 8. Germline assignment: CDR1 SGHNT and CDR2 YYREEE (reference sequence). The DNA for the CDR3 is TGTGCCAGCAGCTTGAGAAGCGTGACAGGGCAAGAGACCCAGTACTTC. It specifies CASSLRSVTGQETQYF.

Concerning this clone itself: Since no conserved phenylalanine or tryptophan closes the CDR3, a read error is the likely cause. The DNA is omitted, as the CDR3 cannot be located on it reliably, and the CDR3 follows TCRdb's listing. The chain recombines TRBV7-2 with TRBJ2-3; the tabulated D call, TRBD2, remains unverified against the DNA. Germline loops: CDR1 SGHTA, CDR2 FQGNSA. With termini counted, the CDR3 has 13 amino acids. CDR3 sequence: CASSSGLAGGQRI.